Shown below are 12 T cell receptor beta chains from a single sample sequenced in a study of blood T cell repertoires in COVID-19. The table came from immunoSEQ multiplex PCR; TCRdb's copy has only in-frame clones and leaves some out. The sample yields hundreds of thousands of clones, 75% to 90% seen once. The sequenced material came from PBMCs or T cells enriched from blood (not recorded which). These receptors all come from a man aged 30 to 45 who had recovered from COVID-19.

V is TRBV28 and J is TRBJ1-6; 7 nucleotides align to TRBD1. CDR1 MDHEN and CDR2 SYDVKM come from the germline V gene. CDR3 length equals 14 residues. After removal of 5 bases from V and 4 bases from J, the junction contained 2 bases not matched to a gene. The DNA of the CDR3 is TGTGCCAGCAGTCGACAGGGATATAATTCACCCCTCCACTTT. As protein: CASSRQGYNSPLHF.

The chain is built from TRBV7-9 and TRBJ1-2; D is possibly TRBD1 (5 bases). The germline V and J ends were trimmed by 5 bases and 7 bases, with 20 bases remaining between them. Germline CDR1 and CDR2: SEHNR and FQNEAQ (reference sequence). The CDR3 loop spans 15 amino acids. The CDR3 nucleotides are TGTGCCAGCAGCCCTCCGGGACGGGAGGAAGGTGGCTACACCTTC. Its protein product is CASSPPGREEGGYTF.

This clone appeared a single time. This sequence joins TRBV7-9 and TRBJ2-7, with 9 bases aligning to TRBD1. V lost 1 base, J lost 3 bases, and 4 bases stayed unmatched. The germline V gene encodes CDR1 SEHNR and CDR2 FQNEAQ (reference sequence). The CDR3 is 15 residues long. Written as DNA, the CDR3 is TGTGCCAGCAGCTTAGACGGGACAGGGATCTACGAGCAGTACTTC. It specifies CASSLDGTGIYEQYF.

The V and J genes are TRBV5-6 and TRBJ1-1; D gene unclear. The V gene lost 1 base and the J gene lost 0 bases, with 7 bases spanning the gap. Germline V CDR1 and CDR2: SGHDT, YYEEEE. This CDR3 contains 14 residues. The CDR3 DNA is TGTGCCAGCAGCTTGTTTACAATGAACACTGAAGCTTTCTTT. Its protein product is CASSLFTMNTEAFF. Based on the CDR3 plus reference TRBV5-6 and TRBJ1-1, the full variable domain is DAGVTQSPTHLIKTRGQQVTLRCSPKSGHDTVSWYQQALGQGPQFIFQYYEEEERQRGNFPDRFSGHQFPNYSSELNVNALLLGDSALYLCASSLFTMNTEAFFGQGTRLTVV.

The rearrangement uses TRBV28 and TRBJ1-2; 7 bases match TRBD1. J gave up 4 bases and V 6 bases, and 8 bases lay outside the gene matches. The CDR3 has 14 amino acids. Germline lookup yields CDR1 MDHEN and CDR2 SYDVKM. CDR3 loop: CASRIQGGSYGYTF. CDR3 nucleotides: TGTGCCAGCAGGATTCAGGGGGGCAGCTATGGCTACACCTTC.

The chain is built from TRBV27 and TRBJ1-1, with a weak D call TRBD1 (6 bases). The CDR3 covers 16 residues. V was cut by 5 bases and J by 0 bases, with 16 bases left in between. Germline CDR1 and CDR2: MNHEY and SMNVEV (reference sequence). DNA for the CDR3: TGTGCCAGCAGTACCCAACAGGGTCCTATGAACACTGAAGCTTTCTTT. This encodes CASSTQQGPMNTEAFF.

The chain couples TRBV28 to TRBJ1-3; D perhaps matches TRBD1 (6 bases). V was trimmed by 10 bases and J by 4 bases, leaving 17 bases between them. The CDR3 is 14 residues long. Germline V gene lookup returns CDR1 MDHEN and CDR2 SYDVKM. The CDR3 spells CATLRGQTGNTIYF. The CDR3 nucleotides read TGTGCCACCCTCCGGGGACAAACGGGAAACACCATATATTTT.

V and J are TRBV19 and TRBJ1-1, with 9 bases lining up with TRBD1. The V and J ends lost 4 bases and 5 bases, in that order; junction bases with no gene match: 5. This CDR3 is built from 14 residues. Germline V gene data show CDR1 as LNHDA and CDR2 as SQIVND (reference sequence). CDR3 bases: TGTGCCAGTAGTACTCTACAGGGGGCAACTGAAGCTTTCTTT. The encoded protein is CASSTLQGATEAFF.

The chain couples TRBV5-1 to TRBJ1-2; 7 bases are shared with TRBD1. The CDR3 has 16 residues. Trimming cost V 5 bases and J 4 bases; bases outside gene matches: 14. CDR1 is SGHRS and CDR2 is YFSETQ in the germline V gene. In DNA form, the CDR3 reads TGCGCCAGCAGGCCCAGGATGACAGGGAACAGCTATGGCTACACCTTC. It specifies CASRPRMTGNSYGYTF.

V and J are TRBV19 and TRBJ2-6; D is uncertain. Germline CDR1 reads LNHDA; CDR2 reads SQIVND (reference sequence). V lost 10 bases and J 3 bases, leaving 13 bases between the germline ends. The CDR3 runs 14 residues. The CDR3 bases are TGTGCCACCGATGACCCGGGTGGGGCCAACGTCCTGACTTTC. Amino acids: CATDDPGGANVLTF.

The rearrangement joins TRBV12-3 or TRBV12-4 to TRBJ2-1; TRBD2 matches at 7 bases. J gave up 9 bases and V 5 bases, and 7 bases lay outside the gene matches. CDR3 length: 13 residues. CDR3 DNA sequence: TGTGCCAGCAGTCCCCGGACTAGGAGTGAGCAGTTCTTC. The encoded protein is CASSPRTRSEQFF.

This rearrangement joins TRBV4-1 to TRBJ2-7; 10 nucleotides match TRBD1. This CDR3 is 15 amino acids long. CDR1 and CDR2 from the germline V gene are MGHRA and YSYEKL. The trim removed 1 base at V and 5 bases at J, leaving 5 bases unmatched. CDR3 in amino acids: CASSQVGTGADEQYF. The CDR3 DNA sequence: TGCGCCAGCAGCCAAGTAGGGACAGGGGCCGACGAGCAGTACTTC.